This TCR beta chain stems from a study of post-analysis software for immune sequencing data. Study context: Relapsing-remitting, secondary progressive and progressive-relapsing forms made up the multiple sclerosis disease courses. Study findings and constraints: Relative to controls, patients with multiple sclerosis showed significantly lower normalized Chao1 diversity. The five TRBV segments detected at higher frequency in patients than in controls included TRBV5-6, TRBV5-1 and TRBV20-1. F-measure co-clustering was strong for batch-matched samples.

The CDR3 is 14 residues long. V shed 3 bases and J shed 0 bases, with 10 bases lying between them. CDR1 and CDR2 from the germline V gene are SGHRS and YFSETQ. About this clonotype: As yet, its antigen is unknown.

Tagging with unique molecular identifiers was a feature of the TCR beta cDNA libraries. The yield from about 1 to 10 million T cells was around 500,000 cDNA molecules in total. TCRdb itself ran the PCR reads through MiXCR, one entry per CDR3 protein. There are roughly 400,000 distinct CDR3 sequences in the sample; roughly 40% occur only once, and less than 8% lies in the top ten. Sequenced sample: blood. This clonotype originated in a girl aged 2-10 years with multiple sclerosis. The rearrangement uses TRBV5-1 and TRBJ2-7; the D gene is possibly TRBD2 (6 bases). Written as DNA, the CDR3 is TGCGCCAGCAGCTCGGGACTGTCCTCCTACGAGCAGTACTTC. It codes for CASSSGLSSYEQYF.